The entry that follows covers one TCR beta chain sequence. This clonotype was seen a handful of times. This clone's antigen is unknown. There are no base qualities to consult, and no much larger clone falls within one base. The sample is drawn from a study (dated by TCRdb to the mid-2010s). About the study as a whole: The study set out to test whether tumor-infiltrating Tregs in breast cancer get recruited from blood Tregs or are instead converted in situ from other CD4+ T cell subsets.

Germline trimming amounts to 0 bases on V and 12 bases on J, with 16 as the count of junction bases outside the gene matches. The CDR3 goes from the cysteine to the phenylalanine over 18 residues. The retained sequence is limited to the CDR3, 54 bases, with the frame set at the first base. In the germline V gene, CDR1 corresponds to LGHNA and CDR2 to YSLEER. Cells that were CD4+CD25+CD127-/low were the ones isolated as Tregs. Tregs, naive and memory CD4+ T cells from tumor, blood and ipsilateral draining lymph nodes of a few breast cancer patients underwent full-length TCR alpha and beta sequencing. Mononuclear cells from lymph nodes or 50 to 60 ml of peripheral blood were isolated by Ficoll density gradient centrifugation. A purity exceeding 90% was confirmed by FACS for the sorted cell populations. Full-length TCR variable regions were amplified by 5' RACE PCR with constant-region reverse primers, followed by semi-nested PCR with Nested Universal Primer A. Using the ReliaPrep RNA Cell Miniprep System, total RNA was extracted, and the SMARTer RACE 5'/3' Kit was then used to reverse transcribe the RNA into 5'RACE-ready cDNA. Multiplex adaptors were used to barcode full-length TCR alpha and beta libraries, and the barcoded libraries were sequenced on an Illumina MiSeq. From the authors' description of their analysis: Sequencing data were pooled across the five patients for each of nine subset-tissue groups and compared by unsupervised clustering of TCR gene usage. The Morisita-Horn index, with shared sequences weighted by their contribution to each repertoire, was used to calculate repertoire similarity. TCRdb passed the public sequencing reads through fastp at Q25 and MiXCR, retaining productive beta sequences. Each entry merges the rows of one CDR3 protein and shows their most common DNA and genes. The authors' filters were not applied to this entry. Recorded for this sample are about 42,000 distinct CDR3 sequences; approximately 22% of them occurred a single time. In total, the top ten clones hold about 3.8% of the sample.

Here is what the overall study found, with its caveats: In terms of TCR gene usage, tumor memory CD4+ T cells clustered together with blood and lymph node memory CD4+ cells, as well as with lymph node naive CD4+ cells. The validation in the larger cohort was limited to a single TCR beta V-J rearrangement instead of whole repertoires. The greatest overlap of tumor-infiltrating Treg TCR alpha and beta sequences was observed with tumor naive CD4+ T cells, followed by blood naive CD4+ T cells.

The rearranged segments are TRBV4-3 and TRBJ2-1, with 11 middle bases fitting TRBD2. The sequencing sample was made of Tregs sorted from blood. The clonotype was recovered from a female donor with breast cancer. The CDR3 has the sequence CASSQDLTPLAGGRGQFF. The base sequence is TGCGCCAGCAGCCAAGATCTAACCCCGCTAGCGGGAGGCCGGGGGCAGTTCTTC.